The sequence of this T cell receptor beta chain was determined in a study of T cells in localized non-small cell lung cancer. Whole-study findings and limits: Adjacent uninvolved lung tissue had the highest T cell clonality, exceeding tumor. There were a median 57 of the top 100 tumor clones appearing in adjacent lung. Because only a single region of the tumor was sequenced, heterogeneity remains possible.

For this clone: No antigen is known for it.

The CDR3 sequence is 16 residues long. Germline-derived CDR1 and CDR2 are MGHRA and YSYEKL. Between the trimmed V and J ends, which lost 2 bases and 4 bases, there was a span of 17 bases. Profiling relied on immunoSEQ multiplex PCR, and the TCRdb table lists in-frame clones only, not all of them. Of tens of thousands of clones in the sample, 84% were seen once. The chain links TRBV4-1 to TRBJ1-1; D gene unclear. The receptor's source is a man aged 35 to 69 with stage I lung adenocarcinoma. Sequenced material: peripheral blood, taken before any cancer treatment. Here the CDR3 reads CASSQKEGKGSTEAFF. The CDR3 nucleotides are TGCGCCAGCAGCCAAAAGGAGGGCAAGGGAAGCACTGAAGCTTTCTTT.